This T cell receptor beta chain stems from a study of memory CD4+ T cells and cytomegalovirus serostatus. In the study overall: Of the healthy Belgian adults, 9 were CMV seropositive and 20 to 30 seronegative. Study conclusions and caveats: Each of 65 to 70 CMV-associated TCRbeta sequences occurred in one to five individuals.

On this clone itself: As yet, its antigen is unknown.

Authors' data handling: Out-of-frame sequences were removed, leaving a few million distinct TCRbeta sequences. The method was immunoSEQ multiplex PCR; TCRdb's version includes in-frame clones alone and lacks a portion of them. V and J calls and clone size are given by that table; D and trimming were obtained from the DNA. The sample holds some 52,000 clones; roughly four fifths are singletons and the top ten take about 1.5%. The sort gate was single viable CD3+CD4+CD8-CD45RO+ cells for memory CD4+ T cells. The V segment lost 4 bases and the J segment 9 bases; nucleotides outside the gene matches: 8. The CDR3 sequence is 15 residues long. Germline CDR1 MNHEY, CDR2 SVGAGI.

The TCR originated in an adult in good health and CMV-seronegative. V is TRBV6-5 and J is TRBJ1-6; TRBD1 agrees at 8 bases. What was sequenced was memory CD4+ T cells from blood. CDR3 in amino acids: CASSLTQGASSPLHF. In DNA form, the CDR3 reads TGTGCCAGCAGTTTGACCCAGGGGGCAAGTTCACCCCTCCACTTT.